This entry lists 17 T cell receptor beta chains sequenced from one sample in a study of early T cells in non-severe SARS-CoV-2 infection. Via MiXCR, TCRdb re-called the 5' RACE reads, giving one row per CDR3 protein. Of approximately 66,000 distinct CDR3 sequences listed, under 15% are singletons. The source material was whole blood. These receptor sequences come from an adult who was a healthcare worker with PCR-confirmed SARS-CoV-2 infection or an uninfected control (not recorded which).

V gene TRBV6-2 or TRBV6-3 combines with J gene TRBJ2-2; D might be TRBD1 or TRBD2, each matching 5 bases. This CDR3 comprises 15 residues. Germline values: CDR1 MNHEY, CDR2 SVGEGT. Trimming shortened V by 7 bases and J by 6 bases, and 18 bases separated the two germline ends. The CDR3 is CASTGEGRVPGELFF. In nucleotides, the CDR3 is TGTGCCAGCACCGGCGAGGGGAGAGTTCCCGGGGAGCTGTTTTTT.

The sample holds many counts of this clonotype. This chain uses TRBV20-1 with TRBJ1-1; D not certain. Germline V CDR1 and CDR2: DFQATT, SNEGSKA (reference sequence). V gave up 5 bases and J gave up 2 bases, with 12 bases separating them. The CDR3 consists of 13 residues. CDR3 nucleotide sequence: TGCAGTGCTCCAACTTCGGGCAACACTGAAGCTTTCTTT. This translates into CSAPTSGNTEAFF.

The chain is built from TRBV29-1 and TRBJ1-6, with 8 bases aligning to TRBD1. The CDR3 is 12 residues long. V was pared by 5 bases and J by 8 bases, with 2 bases of the junction left unmatched. Germline lookup yields CDR1 SQVTM and CDR2 ANQGSEA. CDR3 nucleotides: TGCAGCGTTTCGGACAGGGATTCACCCCTCCACTTT. This gives the protein CSVSDRDSPLHF.

V gene TRBV28 combines with J gene TRBJ1-5; a possible D gene is TRBD1 (5 bases). The CDR3 has 14 amino acids. Germline CDR1 reads MDHEN; CDR2 reads SYDVKM. Trimming pared 3 bases from V and 7 bases from J, leaving 13 bases between. CDR3 nucleotides: TGTGCCAGCAGTTTCGGGACCTCCGGCCAGCCCCAGCATTTT. This sequence encodes CASSFGTSGQPQHF.

This clonotype was detected a few times. The J gene is TRBJ1-4, the V gene TRBV6-1, with D possibly TRBD1 on 6 matching bases. There are 13 residues in the CDR3. Trimming stripped 11 bases from V and 5 bases from J, with 15 bases between. Germline CDR1 and CDR2: MNHNS and SASEGT. DNA for the CDR3: TGTGCCGCTCGGGGGGCAGGAAATGAAAAACTGTTTTTT. Protein product: CAARGAGNEKLFF.

This clonotype showed up many times. The chain couples TRBV30 to TRBJ1-1; tentative D call: TRBD1 (5 bases). This CDR3 spans 18 amino acids. Germline lookup yields CDR1 GTSNPN and CDR2 SVGIG (reference sequence). V shed 5 bases and J shed 6 bases, with 31 bases lying between them. The CDR3 DNA reads as TGTGCCTGGGCCTTAACAGGCCTCTCTACGCATGTGAAGGCTGAAGCTTTCTTT. Its translation is CAWALTGLSTHVKAEAFF.

This clonotype was seen many times. The chain couples TRBV4-3 to TRBJ1-2; 9 nucleotides line up with TRBD1. CDR1 and CDR2 (germline): LGHNA, YSLEER. CDR3 length: 15 residues. With 0 bases clipped from V and 8 bases from J, the junction kept 7 bases outside the gene matches. The CDR3 protein is CASSQDRGQGGGYTF. CDR3 coding DNA: TGCGCCAGCAGCCAAGATCGGGGACAGGGCGGGGGCTACACCTTC.

In this sample, this clonotype turned up a few times. The CDR3 sequence: CASSWDYSSYEQYF. The DNA for the CDR3 is TGTGCCAGCAGTTGGGACTACAGCTCCTACGAGCAGTACTTC. The chain uses TRBV6-5 and TRBJ2-7, with 7 positions matching TRBD2. This CDR3 spans 14 amino acids. The V gene end was trimmed by 4 bases and the J gene end by 0 bases; junction bases not matched to a gene: 3. Germline V gives CDR1 MNHEY, CDR2 SVGAGI.

The chain couples TRBV20-1 to TRBJ2-5; D is unresolved. Trimming took 6 bases from V and 2 from J, leaving 10 bases between them. This CDR3 has 12 residues. Germline V CDR1 and CDR2: DFQATT, SNEGSKA (reference sequence). CDR3 DNA sequence: TGCAGTGCAATGGACCAGCAAGAGACCCAGTACTTC. Translated, it gives CSAMDQQETQYF.

This clonotype was found a few times. J is TRBJ1-5 and V is TRBV20-1, with D possibly matching TRBD1 (6 bases). V lost 0 bases, J lost 1 base, and 19 bases lay in between. The CDR3 length is 18 residues. Germline-derived CDR1 and CDR2 are DFQATT and SNEGSKA (reference sequence). The CDR3 sequence is CSARDQQTRGGSNQPQHF. The CDR3 coding sequence is TGCAGTGCTAGAGATCAGCAAACCAGGGGCGGGAGCAATCAGCCCCAGCATTTT.

This clonotype was found many times. The chain is built from TRBV19 and TRBJ2-2, with 10 bases that match TRBD1. The junction had 11 bases not matched to a gene; V was cut back by 9 bases and J by 4 bases. The germline V gene has CDR1 LNHDA and CDR2 SQIVND (reference sequence). This CDR3 is 16 amino acids long. CDR3 region: CASRQGARGFTGELFF. Here the CDR3 DNA reads TGTGCCAGCCGACAGGGGGCGCGAGGGTTCACCGGGGAGCTGTTTTTT.

This clonotype was recorded at least ten times. The chain links TRBV5-1 to TRBJ1-5, with unresolved D. Germline CDR1 and CDR2: SGHRS and YFSETQ. The V end was cut by 4 bases, the J end by 3 bases, with 11 bases between. This CDR3 is 14 amino acids long. CDR3 DNA sequence: TGCGCCAGCAGCATCGACGGCTTCAATCAGCCCCAGCATTTT. It yields the protein CASSIDGFNQPQHF.

This clonotype was counted ten times or more. The V gene is TRBV12-3 or TRBV12-4, the J gene TRBJ2-1; 7 positions match TRBD2. V trimming: 7 bases; J trimming: 9 bases; junction bases outside the gene matches: 3. The CDR3 length is 11 residues. The CDR3: CASTGEGEQFF. CDR3 in DNA: TGTGCCAGCACTGGGGAGGGTGAGCAGTTCTTC.

This clonotype was found a few times. The rearrangement joins TRBV6-1 to TRBJ2-5, with D unresolved. Germline lookup yields CDR1 MNHNS and CDR2 SASEGT. The V end lost 3 bases, the J end lost 7 bases, and 12 bases lay between the germline ends. The length of the CDR3 is 13 residues. CDR3 in DNA: TGTGCCAGCAGTGACCGGACGGTCAGGACCCAGTACTTC. It encodes CASSDRTVRTQYF.

The rearrangement joins TRBV9 to TRBJ2-5; 10 nucleotides agree with TRBD1. The germline V gene encodes CDR1 SGDLS and CDR2 YYNGEE. This CDR3 is 16 amino acids long. V lost 3 bases and J lost 5; bases outside the gene matches: 10. CDR3 sequence reads: CASSATGTGVVETQYF. CDR3 DNA sequence: TGTGCCAGCAGCGCCACCGGGACAGGGGTTGTTGAGACCCAGTACTTC. Using reference TRBV9 and TRBJ2-5 for the parts outside the CDR3, the full variable domain is DSGVTQTPKHLITATGQRVTLRCSPRSGDLSVYWYQQSLDQGLQFLIQYYNGEERAKGNILERFSAQQFPDLHSELNLSSLELGDSALYFCASSATGTGVVETQYFGPGTRLLVL.

V gene TRBV6-6 combines with J gene TRBJ2-7; D possibly uses TRBD1 or TRBD2 (5 bases each). The germline CDR1 and CDR2 sequences are MNHNY and SVGAGI (reference sequence). Trimming cost V 7 bases and J 3 bases, with 13 bases left between them. This CDR3 contains 13 residues. CDR3 sequence: CASTKGPFYEQYF. The CDR3, as DNA: TGTGCCAGCACCAAGGGACCTTTCTACGAGCAGTACTTC.

The rearrangement links TRBV30 to TRBJ1-3; TRBD1 matches 7 bases. The CDR3 has 16 residues. With V trimmed by 0 bases and J by 4 bases, 9 bases remained unmatched. Germline V gives CDR1 GTSNPN, CDR2 SVGIG (reference sequence). CDR3 amino acids: CAWSVTYRGSGNTIYF. The CDR3 DNA sequence: TGTGCCTGGAGTGTAACCTACAGGGGCAGCGGAAACACCATATATTTT.